The 15 T cell receptor beta chains in this list originate from one sample, sequenced in a study of T cell changes during pregnancy in multiple sclerosis. Method: immunoSEQ multiplex PCR; TCRdb's copy keeps in-frame clones and lacks some. The sample contains about 36,000 clones, around 93% of which appear only once. The specimen comprised CD4+ T cells from peripheral blood mononuclear cells, sampled in the first trimester of pregnancy. These receptors were taken from a female donor with multiple sclerosis, enrolled in a pregnancy study.

This chain joins TRBV5-1 and TRBJ2-3, with 8 bases identical to TRBD1. The CDR3 runs to 15 residues. Per germline, CDR1 SGHRS and CDR2 YFSETQ. J was trimmed by 4 bases and V by 2 bases; bases with no gene match: 6. CDR3 bases: TGCGCCAGCAGCTTACAGGGGGGTCGGGCAGATACGCAGTATTTT. It specifies CASSLQGGRADTQYF.

J is TRBJ1-1 and V is TRBV21-1; the DNA was not compared with TRBD1, the D call given in the table. TRBV21-1 is marked as a pseudogene. The CDR3 consists of 15 residues. Here the CDR3 reads CASSKGRGRHTEAFF. In DNA, the CDR3 is TGTGCCAGCAGCAAAGGTAGGGGCAGACACACTGAAGCTTTCTTT.

This clone was observed a single time. The chain links TRBV5-4 to TRBJ1-4; D unclear. Trimming removed 0 bases from V and 6 bases from J, with 12 bases in between. The V gene's germline CDR1 is SGHNT and CDR2 YYREEE (reference sequence). The CDR3 runs 15 residues. The CDR3 is CASSLAAGRHEKLFF. The CDR3 nucleotides read TGTGCCAGCAGCTTGGCCGCAGGAAGGCATGAAAAACTGTTTTTT.

Comment on this clone: The same CDR3 is also encoded by other DNA sequences in this sample. The chain is built from TRBV9 and TRBJ1-1; D gene unclear. This CDR3 region has 14 residues. Germline V gives CDR1 SGDLS, CDR2 YYNGEE. Trimming left V 0 bases short and J 1 base short, with 7 bases between. CDR3 loop: CASSVGGKNTEAFF. As DNA, the CDR3 is TGTGCCAGCAGCGTAGGCGGGAAGAACACTGAAGCTTTCTTT.

The chain links TRBV28 to TRBJ1-1, with a weak D call TRBD1 (5 bases). The germline V gene encodes CDR1 MDHEN and CDR2 SYDVKM. The V and J ends lost 5 bases and 1 base respectively, with 14 bases between them. The CDR3 length is 15 residues. CDR3 sequence (DNA): TGTGCCAGCAGTCTTCAGGGCTTAGGGAACACTGAAGCTTTCTTT. This encodes CASSLQGLGNTEAFF.

This chain links TRBV4-2 with TRBJ2-7, with 14 positions matching TRBD2. This CDR3 comprises 15 residues. The V gene's germline CDR1 is LGHNA and CDR2 YNFKEQ. V trimming: 4 bases; J trimming: 3 bases; junction bases outside the gene matches: 2. Written as DNA, the CDR3 is TGTGCCAGCAGCCGGACTAGCGGGGGGAGCTACGAGCAGTACTTC. Translated: CASSRTSGGSYEQYF.

The chain has TRBV5-1 and TRBJ2-1, with D possibly being TRBD1 (5 bases). Trimming shortened V by 0 bases and J by 10 bases, and 11 bases separated the two germline ends. The CDR3 spans 13 residues. Germline lookup yields CDR1 SGHRS and CDR2 YFSETQ. The CDR3 loop is CASSLGPRGEQFF. CDR3 nucleotides: TGCGCCAGCAGCTTGGGTCCTAGGGGAGAGCAGTTCTTC.

This CDR3 reads CASRRTGSSYNEQFF. The CDR3 bases are TGTGCCAGCAGACGGACAGGGAGCTCCTACAATGAGCAGTTCTTC. The chain has TRBV6-5 and TRBJ2-1; 8 positions match TRBD1. The length of the CDR3 is 15 residues. Germline V gene sequence: CDR1 MNHEY, CDR2 SVGAGI. V was clipped by 6 bases and J by 0 bases; unmatched bases: 4.

V is TRBV7-8 and J is TRBJ1-2; the match to TRBD1 covers 8 bases. The CDR3 contains 17 residues. V was pared by 4 bases and J by 3 bases, with 13 bases of the junction left unmatched. Germline V gene sequence: CDR1 SGHVS, CDR2 FQNEAQ. CDR3 loop: CASSSTGRQGKDYGYTF. The CDR3 coding sequence is TGTGCCAGCAGCTCGACTGGCCGACAGGGGAAGGACTATGGCTACACCTTC. The full variable domain, completed using reference TRBV7-8 and TRBJ1-2, is GAGVSQSPRYKVAKRGQDVALRCDPISGHVSLFWYQQALGQGPEFLTYFQNEAQLDKSGLPSDRFFAERPEGSVSTLKIQRTQQEDSAVYLCASSSTGRQGKDYGYTFGSGTRLTVV.

V usage is TRBV7-2 and J usage is TRBJ2-3; 8 bases fit TRBD2. The CDR3 loop spans 15 amino acids. Germline CDR1 reads SGHTA; CDR2 reads FQGNSA. J gave up 0 bases and V 5 bases, and 4 bases lay outside the gene matches. The CDR3 region has the DNA TGTGCCAGCAGCGTCGGGGGGGCGAGCACAGATACGCAGTATTTT. Translation gives CASSVGGASTDTQYF. Together with reference TRBV7-2 and TRBJ2-3, the CDR3 gives the full variable domain: GAGVSQSPSNKVTEKGKDVELRCDPISGHTALYWYRQSLGQGLEFLIYFQGNSAPDKSGLPSDRFSAERTGGSVSTLTIQRTQQEDSAVYLCASSVGGASTDTQYFGPGTRLTVL.

The count of this clone is one. The chain employs TRBV4-1 and TRBJ2-3, with 7 bases matching TRBD2. The CDR3 consists of 16 residues. Germline V gives CDR1 MGHRA, CDR2 YSYEKL. Losses at the gene ends were 0 bases for V and 3 bases for J; bases not matched to a gene: 6. The DNA for the CDR3 is TGCGCCAGCAGCCAAGAGGGCGGGAGAAGTACAGATACGCAGTATTTT. This encodes CASSQEGGRSTDTQYF.

The chain has TRBV5-1 and TRBJ2-1; D gene unclear. The V and J ends lost 0 bases and 0 bases respectively, with 10 bases between them. Germline assignment: CDR1 SGHRS and CDR2 YFSETQ. This CDR3 region has 16 residues. In DNA form, the CDR3 reads TGCGCCAGCAGCTTGGAAGCGTCGCGCTCCTACAATGAGCAGTTCTTC. This codes for CASSLEASRSYNEQFF.

The chain combines TRBV9 with TRBJ1-2, with 8 bases matching TRBD1. V shed 4 bases and J 7 bases; nucleotides not matched to a gene: 12. This CDR3 contains 15 residues. The V gene's germline CDR1 is SGDLS and CDR2 YYNGEE. This chain's CDR3 is CASSLNPGTGGGYTF. CDR3 in DNA: TGTGCCAGCAGCCTCAATCCCGGGACAGGCGGTGGCTACACCTTC. Using reference TRBV9 and TRBJ1-2 for the parts outside the CDR3, the full variable domain is DSGVTQTPKHLITATGQRVTLRCSPRSGDLSVYWYQQSLDQGLQFLIQYYNGEERAKGNILERFSAQQFPDLHSELNLSSLELGDSALYFCASSLNPGTGGGYTFGSGTRLTVV.

The chain has TRBV6-5 and TRBJ2-2; the D is unclear. This CDR3 has 12 amino acids. Germline assignment: CDR1 MNHEY and CDR2 SVGAGI. V was cut by 5 bases and J by 5 bases, with 6 bases left in between. CDR3 sequence: CASSKTTGELFF. The CDR3 DNA reads as TGTGCCAGCAGTAAGACAACCGGGGAGCTGTTTTTT.

The rearrangement joins TRBV7-3 to TRBJ2-7, with 8 bases aligning to TRBD1. Germline V gives CDR1 SGHTA, CDR2 FQGTGA. Losses at the gene ends were 3 bases for V and 7 bases for J; bases not matched to a gene: 11. This CDR3 is 15 amino acids long. The CDR3 loop reads CASSFPGQVAKEQYF. The CDR3 DNA reads TGTGCCAGCAGCTTTCCGGGACAGGTAGCGAAGGAGCAGTACTTC.